This T cell receptor beta chain was captured by sequencing in a study of blood T cell repertoires in COVID-19 (dated by TCRdb to about 2020). Notes on the research overall: The collaborator samples originated in the United States, Italy and Spain and spanned the acute and convalescent phases of COVID-19. The material from the prospective study consisted of cDNA or gDNA derived from T cells, B-cell-depleted T cells, or PBMCs. The dataset comprised deeply sampled blood TCRbeta repertoires from subjects exposed to, actively infected with, or recovered from COVID-19. The repertoires were released in a freely available public database intended as a resource for research on the immune response to SARS-CoV-2. The samples were drawn from the first 160 participants of the ongoing ImmuneRACE study and from 1,254 subjects provided by 6 global collaborators. Nearly every sample came with metadata listing a de-identified subject ID, COVID-19 status, age in years and sex. Where HLA class I and class II types were available, the types were taken from metadata supplied by the sample provider, not from assay-based typing.

Points the paper makes about the study in general: The amount of clinical and demographic metadata varied by source and participant and was provided uncurated.

The immunoSEQ Assay, a bias-controlled multiplex PCR, was used to amplify TCRbeta CDR3 regions from genomic DNA. In the source study's methods: Nucleated cell counts per sample were estimated from amplification of reference gene primers within the assay. To quantify the absolute abundance of each unique TCRbeta CDR3 rearrangement, sequence reads were collapsed and filtered. For each sample, productive Simpson clonality was calculated as the square root of Simpson's diversity index over productive rearrangements. In TCRdb, the immuneACCESS table is reduced to in-frame sequences with V and J assigned. These tables do not hold every clone; where another copy was compared, an unresolved V gene accounts for under half, and the others remain unexplained. V and J calls and clone size come straight from that table; D and trimming were deduced from the DNA. In all, the sample holds about 200,000 clones, and about nine tenths of those were seen once. The ten most abundant clones make up roughly 1.6% of the sample.

Whole blood was collected in K2EDTA tubes by collaborating institutions according to the institutions' own protocols. For TCRbeta analysis, collaborators shipped samples as frozen whole blood, isolated PBMCs, or DNA extracted from either of those sample types. About this clone: Which antigen it targets is not known. Base qualities are not at hand, and no much larger clone is one base apart.

The sample was peripheral blood. This sequence was found in a man aged 18 to 30 with active or convalescent COVID-19.

The nucleotides read TGTGCCAGCAGCCGCGGACTAGCGTTATCCTACAATGAGCAGTTCTTC. Its translation reads: CASSRGLALSYNEQFF. The V gene is TRBV7-9 and the J gene is TRBJ2-1; TRBD2 lines up with 9 middle nucleotides. From V the trimming removes 5 bases and from J it removes 1 base, while the gene matches leave 6 bases of the junction unaccounted for. In the germline V gene (reference sequence), CDR1 corresponds to SEHNR and CDR2 to FQNEAQ. From cysteine to phenylalanine, the CDR3 is 16 amino acids long. The CDR3 DNA has 48 bases and is translated from base 1.